The 13 T cell receptor beta chains in this list originate from one sample, sequenced in a study of T cells after yellow fever vaccination. TCRdb used MiXCR to reprocess the 5' RACE reads, holding one entry per CDR3 protein. The sample yields 500,000 to 650,000 distinct CDR3 sequences, roughly an eighth seen once. The input for sequencing was PBMCs, taken on the day of the yellow fever booster vaccination. These TCRs come from a man between 25 and 39 years old who received the YFV17D yellow fever vaccine.

This clonotype was picked up many times. The V and J genes are TRBV29-1 and TRBJ2-3; TRBD1 is a possible D gene (6 bases). Germline CDR1 and CDR2: SQVTM and ANQGSEA. This CDR3 has 12 residues. Trimming took off 3 bases at V and 6 bases at J, with 10 bases between the two ends. In DNA, the CDR3 is TGCAGCGTTGACAGGGGCCTGGATACGCAGTATTTT. It encodes CSVDRGLDTQYF.

In this sample, this clonotype turned up once. This chain joins TRBV29-1 and TRBJ2-1, with 9 nucleotides matching TRBD2. V lost 1 base and J lost 6; bases outside the gene matches: 16. There are 18 residues in the CDR3. Germline V gene data show CDR1 as SQVTM and CDR2 as ANQGSEA. The CDR3 sequence: CSVEGLVSGSREINEQFF. The CDR3 bases are TGCAGCGTTGAAGGCTTGGTTAGCGGGAGCAGGGAAATCAATGAGCAGTTCTTC.

The rearrangement links TRBV7-9 to TRBJ1-6; TRBD1 matches 8 bases. This CDR3 has 16 residues. Germline V CDR1 and CDR2: SEHNR, FQNEAQ (reference sequence). Germline trimming cut 4 bases from V and 4 bases from J; bases unmatched to any gene: 6. Here the CDR3 reads CASSSQGAEYNSPLHF. The DNA for the CDR3 is TGTGCCAGCAGCTCTCAGGGGGCTGAATATAATTCACCCCTCCACTTT. The full variable domain, its missing parts supplied by reference TRBV7-9 and TRBJ1-6, is DTGVSQNPRHKITKRGQNVTFRCDPISEHNRLYWYRQTLGQGPEFLTYFQNEAQLEKSRLLSDRFSAERPKGSFSTLEIQRTEQGDSAMYLCASSSQGAEYNSPLHFGNGTRLTVT.

The rearrangement joins TRBV27 to TRBJ2-1; 8 nucleotides agree with TRBD2. The J segment lost 4 bases and the V segment lost 2 bases, leaving 7 bases of the junction unmatched. The CDR3 has 16 amino acids. From germline, CDR1 is MNHEY and CDR2 SMNVEV (reference sequence). The CDR3 reads CASSLRPTSAYNEQFF. DNA for the CDR3: TGTGCCAGCAGTTTACGTCCGACTAGCGCATACAATGAGCAGTTCTTC.

This clonotype appeared a few times. The chain is built from TRBV5-6 and TRBJ1-2; D is unresolved. CDR3 length equals 12 residues. Trimming removed 1 base from V and 8 bases from J, with 9 bases in between. Germline-derived CDR1 and CDR2 are SGHDT and YYEEEE. CDR3 DNA: TGTGCCAGCAGCTTGAGGACGGGCGGCTACACCTTC. Its protein product is CASSLRTGGYTF.

V is TRBV11-2 and J is TRBJ2-3; TRBD2 matches 8 bases. Germline V gene data show CDR1 as SGHAT and CDR2 as FQNNGV. CDR3 length: 18 residues. V shed 2 bases, J shed 6 bases, and the junction held 16 bases outside the gene matches. In DNA, the CDR3 is TGTGCCAGCAGCTTACGGGTCAGACCCGGGACTAGATATGATACGCAGTATTTT. The encoded protein is CASSLRVRPGTRYDTQYF.

There are a few counts of this clonotype. The rearrangement links TRBV2 to TRBJ1-2, with a possible D match to TRBD1 (5 bases). CDR1 and CDR2 from the germline V gene are SNHLY and FYNNEI. This CDR3 has 13 amino acids. V dropped 7 bases and J dropped 7 bases, with 16 bases sitting between them. CDR3 residues: CASTRGWFRGYTF. CDR3 coding DNA: TGTGCCAGCACGAGGGGTTGGTTTCGTGGCTACACCTTC.

This rearrangement joins TRBV6-2 or TRBV6-3 to TRBJ2-1; 8 bases fit TRBD2. Germline CDR1 is MNHEY and CDR2 is SVGEGT. The CDR3 length is 15 residues. V lost 2 bases, J lost 8 bases, and 8 bases stayed unmatched. The CDR3, as DNA: TGTGCCAGCAGTTACCGGGAGGGCCGGTGGTATGAGCAGTTCTTC. It codes for CASSYREGRWYEQFF.

This clonotype was seen a handful of times. The rearrangement joins TRBV5-4 to TRBJ2-3; TRBD1 matches 9 bases. The CDR3 consists of 17 residues. V lost 0 bases to trimming and J lost 4 bases; unmatched junction nucleotides: 9. Looked up from germline, CDR1 is SGHNT and CDR2 is YYREEE (reference sequence). The CDR3 sequence: CASSLALGTGTSDTQYF. DNA for the CDR3: TGTGCCAGCAGCTTGGCGTTGGGGACAGGGACATCAGATACGCAGTATTTT.

This clonotype has just a few counts. V gene TRBV20-1 combines with J gene TRBJ2-3; 9 bases agree with TRBD1. The CDR3 totals 18 residues. V trimming: 0 bases; J trimming: 0 bases; junction bases outside the gene matches: 10. The germline gives CDR1 DFQATT, CDR2 SNEGSKA (reference sequence). The CDR3 reads CSARDHFGTGLSTDTQYF. DNA of the CDR3: TGCAGTGCTAGAGATCACTTCGGGACAGGGTTGAGCACAGATACGCAGTATTTT.

Only a few counts were recorded for this clonotype. The gene calls are TRBV27 and TRBJ2-7; perhaps D is TRBD1 or TRBD2 (5 bases each). Deletions cut 0 bases from V and 5 bases from J, with 17 bases between. The CDR3 extends over 16 amino acids. Germline CDR1 reads MNHEY; CDR2 reads SMNVEV (reference sequence). Written as DNA, the CDR3 is TGTGCCAGCAGTTTATCGGGGGTTAGTCTATCGGACGAGCAGTACTTC. Translated: CASSLSGVSLSDEQYF.

This chain connects TRBV29-1 to TRBJ2-2, with D possibly being TRBD2 (6 bases). The germline gives CDR1 SQVTM, CDR2 ANQGSEA. CDR3 length equals 14 residues. Trimming removed 7 bases at V and 4 bases at J, with 16 bases between. Here the CDR3 reads CSALRGGVTGELFF. CDR3 coding DNA: TGCAGCGCCCTGCGGGGTGGGGTCACCGGGGAGCTGTTTTTT.

The table lists this clonotype with a few counts. The chain is built from TRBV11-2 and TRBJ2-7, with a possible D match to TRBD2 (5 bases). This CDR3 is 13 amino acids long. The V gene lost 5 bases and the J gene lost 0 bases, with 8 bases spanning the gap. Germline CDR1 and CDR2: SGHAT and FQNNGV. This chain's CDR3 is CASSHGNSYEQYF. The CDR3 DNA reads as TGTGCCAGCAGCCACGGGAACTCCTACGAGCAGTACTTC.